This T cell receptor (beta chain) originates from a study of T cell repertoires in cytomegalovirus infection. About the research overall: Recently identified HLA-C-restricted CMV epitopes were used, and well-studied HLA-B-restricted CMV epitopes were used as well. Through public TCR beta signatures, both CMV infection and matching HLA type were indicated.

Notes on this clonotype: What it binds is not known.

The CDR3 has 10 amino acids. Germline CDR1 reads SGDLS; CDR2 reads YYNGEE. V lost 4 bases and J 11 bases, leaving 9 bases between the germline ends. Each CDR3 protein is one row after TCRdb ran MiXCR on the reads. The sample consists of approximately 70,000 distinct CDR3 sequences, more than 20% of them appearing once. This sequence joins TRBV9 and TRBJ1-1; D gene uncertain. Sequences were derived from CD8+ T cells from cultured PBMCs, sampled from culture after CMV antigen stimulation. The receptor was derived from a human donor in good health (CMV status not recorded). Some clones in this sample may be carry-over from other donors' samples. CDR3 DNA: TGTGCCAGCAGCCCCCTTCGGGCTTTCTTT. It translates to CASSPLRAFF. The full variable domain, in which reference TRBV9 and TRBJ1-1 provide the parts outside the CDR3, is DSGVTQTPKHLITATGQRVTLRCSPRSGDLSVYWYQQSLDQGLQFLIQYYNGEERAKGNILERFSAQQFPDLHSELNLSSLELGDSALYFCASSPLRAFFGQGTRLTVV.